Each of the 30 T cell receptor beta chains below was sequenced from the same sample in a study of T cell repertoires in cytomegalovirus infection. TCRdb reprocessed the reads with MiXCR, giving one entry per CDR3 protein. The top ten hold over 3.5% of the sample, which has about 330,000 distinct CDR3 sequences, around a tenth seen once. The sequenced sample was PBMCs. The source of these receptors is a human donor in good health (CMV status not recorded). Some clones in this sample may be carry-over from other donors' samples.

This clonotype was found many times. The V call is TRBV20-1, the J call TRBJ2-6; TRBD2 matches at 10 bases. With 0 bases clipped from V and 4 bases from J, the junction kept 6 bases outside the gene matches. The CDR3 runs to 17 residues. Germline loops: CDR1 DFQATT, CDR2 SNEGSKA (reference sequence). The CDR3 region is CSARDGTSVAGANVLTF. The CDR3 nucleotides read TGCAGTGCTAGAGATGGGACTAGCGTAGCCGGGGCCAACGTCCTGACTTTC.

The V call is TRBV29-1, the J call TRBJ2-7, with 8 positions matching TRBD1. The CDR3 loop spans 13 amino acids. After removal of 3 bases from V and 7 bases from J, the junction contained 8 bases not matched to a gene. Germline V lookup: CDR1 SQVTM, CDR2 ANQGSEA. CDR3 DNA: TGCAGCGTTGACGAAAGGACAGGGAAGGAGCAGTACTTC. Protein: CSVDERTGKEQYF.

The chain combines TRBV20-1 with TRBJ2-3, with D possibly being TRBD2 (5 bases). V shed 5 bases and J shed 2 bases, with 11 bases lying between them. CDR1 and CDR2 (germline): DFQATT, SNEGSKA (reference sequence). The CDR3 runs to 13 residues. CDR3 nucleotides: TGCAGTGCTCCTAGCCGGTTCACAGATACGCAGTATTTT. This sequence encodes CSAPSRFTDTQYF.

This clonotype was recorded a few times. The chain couples TRBV7-2 to TRBJ2-3, with 12 positions matching TRBD2. The CDR3 is 16 amino acids. In germline, CDR1 is SGHTA, CDR2 FQGNSA. Trimming cost V 0 bases and J 5 bases; bases outside gene matches: 3. CDR3 DNA: TGTGCCAGCAGCTTAGCGACTAGCGGGAGAGGAGATACGCAGTATTTT. This sequence encodes CASSLATSGRGDTQYF.

This chain links TRBV4-2 with TRBJ1-2; D gene uncertain. This CDR3 region has 15 residues. Trimming cost V 0 bases and J 8 bases, with 16 bases left between them. The germline V gene encodes CDR1 LGHNA and CDR2 YNFKEQ. CDR3 nucleotide sequence: TGTGCCAGCAGCCAAGATAGGAAAGGGCTGACGGGCTACACCTTC. Amino acid sequence: CASSQDRKGLTGYTF.

The V call is TRBV2, the J call TRBJ1-4; 7 positions match TRBD1. The V segment lost 5 bases and the J segment 8 bases; nucleotides outside the gene matches: 5. The CDR3 totals 13 residues. CDR1 and CDR2 from the germline V gene are SNHLY and FYNNEI. This CDR3 reads CASSRQGVEKLFF. Written as DNA, the CDR3 is TGTGCCAGCAGTCGGCAGGGGGTCGAAAAACTGTTTTTT. The full variable domain, its missing parts supplied by reference TRBV2 and TRBJ1-4, is EPEVTQTPSHQVTQMGQEVILRCVPISNHLYFYWYRQILGQKVEFLVSFYNNEISEKSEIFDDQFSVERPDGSNFTLKIRSTKLEDSAMYFCASSRQGVEKLFFGSGTQLSVL.

This clonotype was counted ten times or more. The chain joins TRBV7-3 to TRBJ2-7; D not certain. Trimming took 0 bases from V and 1 from J, leaving 10 bases between them. Germline CDR1 SGHTA, CDR2 FQGTGA. The CDR3 runs to 15 residues. CDR3 residues: CASSLTTVTSYEQYF. CDR3 DNA sequence: TGTGCCAGCAGCTTAACAACAGTTACTTCCTACGAGCAGTACTTC.

This chain links TRBV19 with TRBJ1-5; TRBD1 is a possible D gene (5 bases). This CDR3 is 15 amino acids long. The V gene's germline CDR1 is LNHDA and CDR2 SQIVND (reference sequence). V dropped 9 bases and J dropped 6 bases, with 21 bases sitting between them. The CDR3 protein is CASRRAGVASQPQHF. The CDR3 DNA follows: TGTGCCAGCCGTAGGGCGGGGGTAGCAAGTCAGCCCCAGCATTTT.

This clonotype was detected ten times or more. The chain has TRBV7-2 and TRBJ1-4; a weak D match, TRBD1 (6 bases). Germline V gives CDR1 SGHTA, CDR2 FQGNSA. The CDR3 loop spans 16 amino acids. V lost 5 bases and J 0 bases, leaving 13 bases between the germline ends. CDR3 in amino acids: CASSPGHRATNEKLFF. CDR3 sequence (DNA): TGTGCCAGCAGCCCGGGCCACAGGGCAACTAATGAAAAACTGTTTTTT.

The table lists this clonotype with many counts. The chain combines TRBV7-9 with TRBJ1-5, with D uncertain. V gave up 5 bases and J gave up 11 bases, with 16 bases separating them. CDR3 length: 13 amino acids. Germline V CDR1 and CDR2: SEHNR, FQNEAQ (reference sequence). Here the CDR3 reads CASSITGDGAQHF. CDR3 DNA sequence: TGTGCCAGCAGCATAACGGGTGATGGGGCCCAGCATTTT. The full variable domain, completed using reference TRBV7-9 and TRBJ1-5, is DTGVSQNPRHKITKRGQNVTFRCDPISEHNRLYWYRQTLGQGPEFLTYFQNEAQLEKSRLLSDRFSAERPKGSFSTLEIQRTEQGDSAMYLCASSITGDGAQHFGDGTRLSIL.

Regarding this clonotype: One base away lies a much larger clone, so this may be a sequencing read error. J is TRBJ2-7 and V is TRBV7-4; a weak D match, TRBD1 (6 bases). Trimming removed 5 bases at V and 1 base at J, with 21 bases between. The CDR3 totals 17 residues. The germline V gene has CDR1 SGHVT and CDR2 SQSDAQ. CDR3: CASSPPSGAGVSYEQYF. The DNA of the CDR3 is TGTGCCAGCAGCCCCCCATCCGGGGCAGGGGTTTCCTACGAGCAGTACTTC.

This clonotype was observed at least ten times. This chain uses TRBV7-2 with TRBJ1-1, with a possible D match to TRBD1 (5 bases). Germline V gene sequence: CDR1 SGHTA, CDR2 FQGNSA. Trimming pared 1 base from V and 7 bases from J, leaving 13 bases between. This CDR3 has 14 residues. CDR3 sequence (DNA): TGTGCCAGCAGCTTAGTGGGGGGGTCGGGTGAAGCTTTCTTT. Translation gives CASSLVGGSGEAFF.

The V gene is TRBV28, the J gene TRBJ2-5; D might be TRBD2 (6 bases). V lost 3 bases to trimming and J lost 3 bases, with 17 bases between them. The CDR3 loop spans 16 amino acids. The V gene's germline CDR1 is MDHEN and CDR2 SYDVKM. The CDR3: CASSLGGGVVEETQYF. The CDR3 bases are TGTGCCAGCAGTTTGGGCGGCGGGGTAGTGGAAGAGACCCAGTACTTC.

CDR3 region: CASILGSTGFYGYTF. Here the CDR3 DNA reads TGTGCCAGCATTCTTGGCAGTACCGGTTTTTATGGCTACACCTTC. This chain connects TRBV6-1 to TRBJ1-2; D is uncertain. CDR1 is MNHNS, CDR2 SASEGT, per germline. V was pared by 7 bases and J by 5 bases, with 20 bases between. The CDR3 totals 15 residues.

This clonotype occurred many times. This chain links TRBV28 with TRBJ2-1; the D gene is possibly TRBD2 (5 bases). V lost 5 bases to trimming and J lost 7 bases, with 12 bases between them. The CDR3 spans 13 residues. The germline V gene has CDR1 MDHEN and CDR2 SYDVKM. CDR3 DNA: TGTGCCAGCAGTCCCCTAGGGAGAAATGAGCAGTTCTTC. Its protein product is CASSPLGRNEQFF.

This clonotype was picked up a small number of times. The V and J genes are TRBV12-3 or TRBV12-4 and TRBJ2-7, with TRBD1 as a possible D gene (6 bases). The CDR3 contains 15 residues. V lost 3 bases, J lost 3 bases, and 15 bases lay in between. The CDR3 protein is CASSLSQTGRYEQYF. Here the CDR3 DNA reads TGTGCCAGCAGTTTGTCCCAGACAGGACGCTACGAGCAGTACTTC.

This clonotype appeared a few times. V usage is TRBV30 and J usage is TRBJ2-3; D not certain. Germline assignment: CDR1 GTSNPN and CDR2 SVGIG (reference sequence). The CDR3 covers 16 residues. V lost 0 bases and J lost 0, with 13 bases in between. CDR3 protein: CAWSVPRQPSTDTQYF. The CDR3 nucleotides are TGTGCCTGGAGTGTACCTCGACAACCGAGCACAGATACGCAGTATTTT.

The chain combines TRBV6-2 or TRBV6-3 with TRBJ1-2, with D possibly being TRBD1 (5 bases). CDR1 MNHEY and CDR2 SVGEGT come from the germline V gene. V lost 2 bases, J lost 8 bases, and 15 bases lay in between. The CDR3 covers 14 residues. As DNA, the CDR3 is TGTGCCAGCAGTTACGCAGGACACCCGGGAGGCTACACCTTC. Residues: CASSYAGHPGGYTF.

This clonotype has ten or more counts. The chain employs TRBV7-2 and TRBJ2-1, with no clear D. This CDR3 has 15 residues. Germline V CDR1 and CDR2: SGHTA, FQGNSA. Trimming left V 6 bases short and J 2 bases short, with 14 bases between. CDR3 bases: TGTGCCAGCAGTCAGGCGGCCCCGACCTACAATGAGCAGTTCTTC. The encoded protein is CASSQAAPTYNEQFF. The whole variable domain, remainder taken from reference TRBV7-2 and TRBJ2-1, is GAGVSQSPSNKVTEKGKDVELRCDPISGHTALYWYRQSLGQGLEFLIYFQGNSAPDKSGLPSDRFSAERTGGSVSTLTIQRTQQEDSAVYLCASSQAAPTYNEQFFGPGTRLTVL.

The CDR3 loop is CASKEDEQYF. The CDR3 nucleotides are TGTGCCAGTAAGGAGGACGAGCAGTACTTC. The V and J genes are TRBV19 and TRBJ2-7, with D possibly matching TRBD2 (5 bases). Germline V gene data show CDR1 as LNHDA and CDR2 as SQIVND (reference sequence). The CDR3 has 10 residues. V gave up 7 bases and J gave up 5 bases, with 6 bases separating them. The complete variable domain, with remaining parts taken from reference TRBV19 and TRBJ2-7, reads DGGITQSPKYLFRKEGQNVTLSCEQNLNHDAMYWYRQDPGQGLRLIYYSQIVNDFQKGDIAEGYSVSREKKESFPLTVTSAQKNPTAFYLCASKEDEQYFGPGTRLTVT.

This chain joins TRBV27 and TRBJ1-5; D is ambiguous. Germline values: CDR1 MNHEY, CDR2 SMNVEV (reference sequence). V lost 2 bases, J lost 0 bases, and 8 bases lay in between. The CDR3 is made up of 15 amino acids. CDR3 coding DNA: TGTGCCAGCAGTTTACGGCCCGATAGCAATCAGCCCCAGCATTTT. As protein: CASSLRPDSNQPQHF.

In nucleotides, the CDR3 is TGTGCCATCAGTGACGGGGACGGGGAGCAGTACTTC. It specifies CAISDGDGEQYF. The rearrangement joins TRBV10-3 to TRBJ2-7; D may correspond to TRBD1 or TRBD2 (5 bases each). The CDR3 loop spans 12 amino acids. Trimming shortened V by 3 bases and J by 7 bases, and 10 bases separated the two germline ends. Looked up from germline, CDR1 is ENHRY and CDR2 is SYGVKD.

This clonotype was recorded at least ten times. The chain carries TRBV7-2 and TRBJ2-1; 12 bases are a match to TRBD2. This CDR3 is 16 amino acids long. Germline CDR1 and CDR2: SGHTA and FQGNSA. The trim removed 5 bases at V and 2 bases at J, leaving 4 bases unmatched. The chain's CDR3 is CASSRTSGNPYNEQFF. The CDR3 coding sequence is TGTGCCAGCAGCCGGACTAGCGGGAATCCCTACAATGAGCAGTTCTTC.

The gene calls are TRBV6-5 and TRBJ2-7; TRBD2 is a possible D gene (7 bases). The CDR3 runs 15 residues. Trimming pared 5 bases from V and 0 bases from J, leaving 14 bases between. The V gene's germline CDR1 is MNHEY and CDR2 SVGAGI. The CDR3 DNA is TGTGCCAGCAGTCTAAAGGGGGGGCGCTCCTACGAGCAGTACTTC. It yields the protein CASSLKGGRSYEQYF.

This clonotype was seen more than once but under ten times. The chain combines TRBV6-2 or TRBV6-3 with TRBJ2-7; no reliable D call. CDR3 length: 15 amino acids. The germline gives CDR1 MNHEY, CDR2 SVGEGT. With 0 bases removed from V and 4 bases from J, the gap between germline ends came to 13 bases. The CDR3 coding sequence is TGTGCCAGCAGTTACTCCGGTCAGACATTTTACGAGCAGTACTTC. Its translation: CASSYSGQTFYEQYF.

The chain carries TRBV7-4 and TRBJ2-7, with D possibly being TRBD2 (7 bases). Germline assignment: CDR1 SGHVT and CDR2 SQSDAQ. The V and J ends lost 7 bases and 2 bases respectively, with 21 bases between them. This CDR3 contains 16 residues. The CDR3 nucleotides read TGTGCCAGCACCATCTCGAGGGGGGGACCGGCCTACGAGCAGTACTTC. It encodes CASTISRGGPAYEQYF.

This clonotype was seen many times. The rearrangement links TRBV7-2 to TRBJ2-1; D possibly corresponds to TRBD2 (6 bases). Trimming left V 6 bases short and J 9 bases short, with 18 bases between. The length of the CDR3 is 14 residues. Germline-derived CDR1 and CDR2 are SGHTA and FQGNSA. The CDR3 spells CASRWGGGPFEQFF. The CDR3 DNA is TGTGCCAGCAGGTGGGGAGGAGGGCCTTTTGAGCAGTTCTTC. Supplemented by reference TRBV7-2 and TRBJ2-1, the full variable domain reads GAGVSQSPSNKVTEKGKDVELRCDPISGHTALYWYRQSLGQGLEFLIYFQGNSAPDKSGLPSDRFSAERTGGSVSTLTIQRTQQEDSAVYLCASRWGGGPFEQFFGPGTRLTVL.

The chain is built from TRBV7-9 and TRBJ1-3; no firm D call. The CDR3 has 13 residues. Germline V gives CDR1 SEHNR, CDR2 FQNEAQ (reference sequence). V lost 4 bases, J lost 7 bases, and 11 bases lay in between. CDR3 nucleotides: TGTGCCAGCAGCTCACTCTGGGAGAACACCATATATTTT. Its protein product is CASSSLWENTIYF. Together with reference TRBV7-9 and TRBJ1-3, the CDR3 gives the full variable domain: DTGVSQNPRHKITKRGQNVTFRCDPISEHNRLYWYRQTLGQGPEFLTYFQNEAQLEKSRLLSDRFSAERPKGSFSTLEIQRTEQGDSAMYLCASSSLWENTIYFGEGSWLTVV.

This clonotype has at least ten counts. The genes are TRBV20-1 and TRBJ1-3, with TRBD1 as a possible D gene (5 bases). This CDR3 is built from 16 residues. Germline V CDR1 and CDR2: DFQATT, SNEGSKA (reference sequence). Trimming shortened V by 0 bases and J by 0 bases, and 12 bases separated the two germline ends. The CDR3 region has the DNA TGCAGTGCTAGAGATCCGGGGACGGGCTCTGGAAACACCATATATTTT. Translated, it gives CSARDPGTGSGNTIYF.

This clonotype has at least ten counts. This rearrangement joins TRBV25-1 to TRBJ2-2, with TRBD1 matching over 9 bases. V lost 0 bases and J lost 4; bases outside the gene matches: 9. The CDR3 runs 18 residues. Germline V gene sequence: CDR1 MGHDK, CDR2 SYGVNS. The CDR3 region is CASSEYSQGARVTGELFF. CDR3 bases: TGTGCCAGCAGTGAATACTCACAGGGGGCGAGGGTCACCGGGGAGCTGTTTTTT. Full variable domain (missing parts from reference TRBV25-1 and TRBJ2-2): EADIYQTPRYLVIGTGKKITLECSQTMGHDKMYWYQQDPGMELHLIHYSYGVNSTEKGDLSSESTVSRIRTEHFPLTLESARPSHTSQYLCASSEYSQGARVTGELFFGEGSRLTVL.